These 26 T cell receptor beta chains share one sample of origin, sequenced in a study of response to subunit inactivated influenza vaccine. Using its own MiXCR run on the RT-PCR reads, TCRdb lists one record per CDR3 protein. This table has about 520,000 distinct CDR3 sequences, around 7.7% appearing once. The sequencing here drew on PBMCs from blood, taken approximately 25 months after vaccination. These receptors all come from a man between 50 and 69 years old who received an inactivated influenza vaccine.

This clonotype appeared a few times. The rearrangement links TRBV24-1 to TRBJ1-6; no definite D call. Per the germline V gene, CDR1 is KGHDR and CDR2 is SFDVKD. There are 11 residues in the CDR3. Trimming removed 9 bases at V and 7 bases at J, with 6 bases between. In DNA, the CDR3 is TGTGCCACCTGCAGCAATTCACCCCTCCACTTT. This translates into CATCSNSPLHF.

This clonotype was picked up many times. V is TRBV7-2 and J is TRBJ2-7, with a weak D call TRBD1 (5 bases). Per the germline V gene, CDR1 is SGHTA and CDR2 is FQGNSA. Trimming pared 1 base from V and 2 bases from J, leaving 9 bases between. The CDR3 has 14 amino acids. The CDR3 bases are TGTGCCAGCAGCTTAGAGGCAGGGACCTACGAGCAGTACTTC. Its translation: CASSLEAGTYEQYF.

The V and J genes are TRBV5-1 and TRBJ1-1; possible D gene TRBD1, 5 bases. The CDR3 has 15 amino acids. Germline V gene sequence: CDR1 SGHRS, CDR2 YFSETQ. Trimming took off 0 bases at V and 7 bases at J, with 16 bases between the two ends. CDR3 amino acids: CASSLVWGQVGEAFF. The CDR3 nucleotides are TGCGCCAGCAGCTTGGTATGGGGCCAGGTGGGTGAAGCTTTCTTT.

This clonotype has ten or more counts. The V gene is TRBV20-1, the J gene TRBJ2-3, with D tentatively TRBD2 (6 bases). Germline CDR1 reads DFQATT; CDR2 reads SNEGSKA (reference sequence). The CDR3 is 14 amino acids. Trimming shortened V by 5 bases and J by 1 base, and 13 bases separated the two germline ends. This CDR3 reads CSADQRARTDTQYF. The CDR3 DNA follows: TGCAGTGCTGACCAGCGGGCCCGCACAGATACGCAGTATTTT.

The table lists this clonotype with a few counts. CDR3 coding DNA: TGTGCCACCCTGGGCCGGGGTGGGTTCAGCACAGATACGCAGTATTTT. It translates to CATLGRGGFSTDTQYF. The V gene is TRBV10-3, the J gene TRBJ2-3; possibly TRBD2 for D (5 bases). The germline V gene encodes CDR1 ENHRY and CDR2 SYGVKD. The V and J ends lost 10 bases and 0 bases respectively, with 20 bases between them. CDR3 size: 16 residues.

This clonotype was seen more than once but under ten times. Here the CDR3 DNA reads TGTGCCAGCAGCCAGACTAGCGCCTCCTCCTACGAGCAGTACTTC. Translating gives CASSQTSASSYEQYF. The chain links TRBV3-1 to TRBJ2-7; TRBD2 aligns across 8 bases. Germline CDR1 reads LGHDT; CDR2 reads YNNKEL (reference sequence). J gave up 0 bases and V 3 bases, and 4 bases lay outside the gene matches. The CDR3 is 15 residues long.

The V gene is TRBV14, the J gene TRBJ2-7; D is possibly TRBD1 (5 bases). Germline CDR1 reads SGHDN; CDR2 reads FVKESK. Trimming removed 0 bases at V and 6 bases at J, with 15 bases between. This CDR3 is built from 15 residues. CDR3 region: CASSQEYSGIGEQYF. DNA for the CDR3: TGTGCCAGCAGCCAAGAATATTCAGGGATCGGCGAGCAGTACTTC.

The sample holds many counts of this clonotype. The J gene is TRBJ2-1, the V gene TRBV7-9; no clear D gene. V shed 4 bases and J shed 9 bases, with 19 bases lying between them. The CDR3 consists of 15 residues. In germline, CDR1 is SEHNR, CDR2 FQNEAQ (reference sequence). The CDR3 DNA reads TGTGCCAGCAGCTCCCAGACGGCCGTGGACGGTGAGCAGTTCTTC. This sequence encodes CASSSQTAVDGEQFF.

This clonotype was observed a few times. V is TRBV10-3 and J is TRBJ2-7; 12 bases are a match to TRBD2. Germline V CDR1 and CDR2: ENHRY, SYGVKD. This CDR3 is 15 amino acids long. The V gene end was trimmed by 6 bases and the J gene end by 2 bases; junction bases not matched to a gene: 5. DNA for the CDR3: TGTGCCATCAGCCCCGGGACTAGCGGGCCCTACGAGCAGTACTTC. Residues: CAISPGTSGPYEQYF.

The rearrangement links TRBV5-6 to TRBJ1-1; TRBD1 agrees at 8 bases. Per germline, CDR1 SGHDT and CDR2 YYEEEE. The CDR3 covers 16 residues. J was trimmed by 3 bases and V by 5 bases; bases with no gene match: 12. The CDR3 nucleotides read TGTGCCAGCAGTTTGAGGTCAGGGGGCGTCTACACTGAAGCTTTCTTT. It translates to CASSLRSGGVYTEAFF.

This clonotype was found a few times. The chain employs TRBV30 and TRBJ1-5; a possible D gene is TRBD1 (6 bases). Per the germline V gene, CDR1 is GTSNPN and CDR2 is SVGIG (reference sequence). The V gene lost 0 bases and the J gene lost 5 bases, with 14 bases spanning the gap. This CDR3 spans 15 amino acids. The CDR3 DNA reads TGTGCCTGGAGTGTTTCAGGGGCGATGGATCAGCCCCAGCATTTT. Protein: CAWSVSGAMDQPQHF.

This clonotype has just a few counts. One junction end does not reproduce the germline sequence, and a read error may be involved. The V and J genes are TRBV12-3 or TRBV12-4 and TRBJ2-7, with D possibly being TRBD1 (5 bases). The length of the CDR3 is 12 residues. Here the CDR3 reads CASSSQQAAENF. The CDR3 region has the DNA TGTGCCAGCAGTTCCCAACAGGCCGCGGAGAACTTC.

This clonotype was recorded many times. This sequence joins TRBV6-2 or TRBV6-3 and TRBJ2-2, with TRBD2 identical over 8 bases. The length of the CDR3 is 16 residues. Losses at the gene ends were 4 bases for V and 1 base for J; bases not matched to a gene: 5. Looked up from germline, CDR1 is MNHEY and CDR2 is SVGEGT. CDR3: CASSSPSGGNTGELFF. The CDR3 nucleotides are TGTGCCAGCAGTTCCCCCAGCGGGGGGAACACCGGGGAGCTGTTTTTT.

This clonotype has only a few counts. The chain combines TRBV20-1 with TRBJ2-5; 7 nucleotides line up with TRBD2. Germline values: CDR1 DFQATT, CDR2 SNEGSKA (reference sequence). This CDR3 has 13 residues. V lost 2 bases and J lost 4; bases outside the gene matches: 4. The CDR3 spells CSARYGGLETQYF. The CDR3 DNA follows: TGCAGTGCTAGATACGGGGGGTTAGAGACCCAGTACTTC.

This clonotype was seen at least ten times. The chain combines TRBV7-2 with TRBJ1-5; D gene uncertain. CDR3 size: 16 residues. V was clipped by 4 bases and J by 2 bases, with 15 bases between them. Germline CDR1 SGHTA, CDR2 FQGNSA. The chain's CDR3 is CASSSRLGDRNQPQHF. CDR3 DNA sequence: TGTGCCAGCAGCTCTCGCCTCGGGGATCGCAATCAGCCCCAGCATTTT.

This clonotype was seen ten or more times. The chain combines TRBV20-1 with TRBJ2-3; unclear D gene. Trimming took off 5 bases at V and 1 base at J, with 16 bases between the two ends. The V gene's germline CDR1 is DFQATT and CDR2 SNEGSKA (reference sequence). This CDR3 is 15 amino acids long. Here the CDR3 reads CSAPPYGQRTDTQYF. DNA for the CDR3: TGCAGTGCTCCCCCCTACGGGCAGCGCACAGATACGCAGTATTTT.

This clonotype has a handful of counts. CDR3 loop: CASSPLAGGLHTDTQYF. In nucleotides, the CDR3 is TGCGCCAGCAGTCCCCTCGCGGGGGGACTTCACACAGATACGCAGTATTTT. The chain recombines TRBV5-1 with TRBJ2-3; 8 nucleotides agree with TRBD2. After removal of 5 bases from V and 2 bases from J, the junction contained 13 bases not matched to a gene. Germline V CDR1 and CDR2: SGHRS, YFSETQ. CDR3 length equals 17 residues.

The CDR3 is CSARDLRPGEGGPQHF. CDR3 bases: TGCAGTGCTAGAGATCTCAGGCCAGGGGAGGGCGGCCCCCAGCATTTT. The chain links TRBV20-1 to TRBJ1-5, with D possibly TRBD1 on 6 matching bases. V was cut by 0 bases and J by 10 bases, with 22 bases left in between. This CDR3 comprises 16 residues. Looked up from germline, CDR1 is DFQATT and CDR2 is SNEGSKA (reference sequence).

This clonotype was seen only a few times. This chain uses TRBV29-1 with TRBJ2-3; 7 nucleotides agree with TRBD2. The V gene end was trimmed by 0 bases and the J gene end by 4 bases; junction bases not matched to a gene: 7. The germline V gene encodes CDR1 SQVTM and CDR2 ANQGSEA. The CDR3 length is 15 residues. The DNA of the CDR3 is TGCAGCGTTGAAGAGTGGGGGGGGAGCCCAGATACGCAGTATTTT. Its protein product is CSVEEWGGSPDTQYF.

V is TRBV4-1 and J is TRBJ1-2, with D hard to call. Germline values: CDR1 MGHRA, CDR2 YSYEKL. This CDR3 is built from 16 residues. Trimming cost V 0 bases and J 1 base, with 12 bases left between them. The DNA of the CDR3 is TGCGCCAGCAGCCAAGAGGAGAGTTTAGTTAACTATGGCTACACCTTC. It codes for CASSQEESLVNYGYTF.

The chain links TRBV20-1 to TRBJ2-1, with D unresolved. Trimming left V 3 bases short and J 5 bases short, with 14 bases between. CDR1 is DFQATT, CDR2 SNEGSKA, per germline (reference sequence). The CDR3 length is 14 residues. The CDR3 is CSASGYQADNEQFF. The CDR3 coding sequence is TGCAGTGCTAGCGGCTACCAGGCCGACAATGAGCAGTTCTTC.

This clonotype occurred many times. The chain employs TRBV7-8 and TRBJ2-7; D might be TRBD1 (6 bases). This CDR3 spans 15 amino acids. Germline CDR1 SGHVS, CDR2 FQNEAQ. Trimming cost V 5 bases and J 0 bases, with 14 bases left between them. CDR3 DNA: TGTGCCAGCAGCGTACGGGACATTTACTCCTACGAGCAGTACTTC. Protein sequence: CASSVRDIYSYEQYF.

The table lists this clonotype with many counts. V is TRBV29-1 and J is TRBJ2-7; maybe TRBD2 (7 bases). Germline assignment: CDR1 SQVTM and CDR2 ANQGSEA. The CDR3 runs to 11 residues. Trimming took 7 bases from V and 6 from J, leaving 13 bases between them. This CDR3 reads CSGGGGVEQYF. The CDR3 DNA is TGCAGCGGGGGAGGGGGAGTCGAGCAGTACTTC.

The chain links TRBV6-1 to TRBJ1-5; the D is unclear. The CDR3 has 13 residues. The V gene lost 5 bases and the J gene lost 6 bases, with 11 bases spanning the gap. From germline, CDR1 is MNHNS and CDR2 SASEGT. The CDR3 here is CASSRQWGQPQHF. The CDR3 coding sequence is TGTGCCAGCAGTCGACAATGGGGTCAGCCCCAGCATTTT.

The chain has TRBV7-2 and TRBJ2-5; a weak D match, TRBD2 (6 bases). V lost 6 bases to trimming and J lost 4 bases, with 18 bases between them. The CDR3 is made up of 15 amino acids. Per germline, CDR1 SGHTA and CDR2 FQGNSA. The CDR3 loop is CASSPDEVRGETQYF. In nucleotides, the CDR3 is TGTGCCAGCAGTCCAGATGAGGTGCGGGGAGAGACCCAGTACTTC. Using reference TRBV7-2 and TRBJ2-5 for the parts outside the CDR3, the full variable domain is GAGVSQSPSNKVTEKGKDVELRCDPISGHTALYWYRQSLGQGLEFLIYFQGNSAPDKSGLPSDRFSAERTGGSVSTLTIQRTQQEDSAVYLCASSPDEVRGETQYFGPGTRLLVL.

At least ten counts were recorded for this clonotype. The chain has TRBV9 and TRBJ1-5, with D uncertain. V was trimmed by 3 bases and J by 5 bases, leaving 9 bases between them. The CDR3 runs to 13 residues. Germline V gene data show CDR1 as SGDLS and CDR2 as YYNGEE. The DNA for the CDR3 is TGTGCCAGCAGCGGGAGCCCGGATCAGCCCCAGCATTTT. It is translated as CASSGSPDQPQHF.